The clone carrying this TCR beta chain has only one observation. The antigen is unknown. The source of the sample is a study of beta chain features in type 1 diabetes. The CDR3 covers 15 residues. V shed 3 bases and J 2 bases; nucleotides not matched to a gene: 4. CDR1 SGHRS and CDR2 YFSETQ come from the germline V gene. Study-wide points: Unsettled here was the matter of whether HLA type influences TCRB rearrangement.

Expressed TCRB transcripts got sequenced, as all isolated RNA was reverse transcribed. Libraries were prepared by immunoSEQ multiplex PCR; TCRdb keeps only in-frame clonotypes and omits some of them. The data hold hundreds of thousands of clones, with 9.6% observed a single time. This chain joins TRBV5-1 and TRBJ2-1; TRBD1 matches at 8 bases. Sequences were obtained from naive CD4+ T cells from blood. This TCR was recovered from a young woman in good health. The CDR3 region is CASSSTGGTYNEQFF. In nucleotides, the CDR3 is TGCGCCAGCAGCTCTACAGGGGGGACCTACAATGAGCAGTTCTTC.